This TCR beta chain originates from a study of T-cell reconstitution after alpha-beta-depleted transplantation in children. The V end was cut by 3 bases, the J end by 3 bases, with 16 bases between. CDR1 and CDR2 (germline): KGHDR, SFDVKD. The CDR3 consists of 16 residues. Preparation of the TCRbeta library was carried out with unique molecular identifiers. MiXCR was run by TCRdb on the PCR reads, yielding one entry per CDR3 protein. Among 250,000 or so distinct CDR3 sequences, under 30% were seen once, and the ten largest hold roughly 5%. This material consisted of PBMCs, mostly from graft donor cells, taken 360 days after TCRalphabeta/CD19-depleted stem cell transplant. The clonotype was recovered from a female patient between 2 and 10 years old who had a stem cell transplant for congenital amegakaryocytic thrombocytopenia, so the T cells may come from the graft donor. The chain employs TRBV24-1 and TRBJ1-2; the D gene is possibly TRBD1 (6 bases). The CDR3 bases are TGTGCCACCAGTGATCGGACAGAGATAATCCACTATGGCTACACCTTC. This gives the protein CATSDRTEIIHYGYTF.